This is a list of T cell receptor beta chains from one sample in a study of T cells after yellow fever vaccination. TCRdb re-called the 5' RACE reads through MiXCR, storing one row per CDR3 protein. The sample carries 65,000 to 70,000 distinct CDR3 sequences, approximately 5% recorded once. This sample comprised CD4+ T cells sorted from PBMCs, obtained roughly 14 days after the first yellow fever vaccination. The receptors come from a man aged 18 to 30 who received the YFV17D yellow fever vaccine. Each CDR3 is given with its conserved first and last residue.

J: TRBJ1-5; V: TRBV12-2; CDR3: CASRLAGGGNQPQHF
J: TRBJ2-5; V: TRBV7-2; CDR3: CASSPRTGQETQYF
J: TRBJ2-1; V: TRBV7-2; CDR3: CASSLAGQYNEQFF
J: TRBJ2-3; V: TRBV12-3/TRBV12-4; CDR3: CASSLWGAGGADTQYF
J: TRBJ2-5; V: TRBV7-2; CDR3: CASSSDRQETQYF
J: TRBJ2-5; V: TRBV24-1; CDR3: CATSDPSRETQYF
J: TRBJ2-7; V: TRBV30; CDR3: CAWSVGSLYEQYF
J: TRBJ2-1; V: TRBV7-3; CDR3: CASSLGLWTGNDEQFF
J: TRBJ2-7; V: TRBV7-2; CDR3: CASSPNRVQEHYF
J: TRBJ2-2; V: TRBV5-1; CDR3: CASSFSRQDGELFF
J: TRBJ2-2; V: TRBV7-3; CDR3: CASSKQEGTGELFF
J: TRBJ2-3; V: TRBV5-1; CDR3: CASSLVDGTDTQYF
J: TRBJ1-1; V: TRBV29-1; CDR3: CSVGQGETEAFF
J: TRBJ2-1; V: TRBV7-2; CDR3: CASSLAWTSGGARSYNEQFF
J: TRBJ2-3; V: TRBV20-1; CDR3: CSVPPGQGADTQYF
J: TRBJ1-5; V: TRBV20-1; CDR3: CSAWDSNQPQHF
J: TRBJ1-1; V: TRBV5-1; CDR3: CASSLASDNEAFF
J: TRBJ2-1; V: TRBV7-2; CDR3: CASSLVLSLAGNEQFF
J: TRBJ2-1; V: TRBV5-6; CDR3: CASSLGRRNEQFF
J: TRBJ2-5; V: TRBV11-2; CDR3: CASCRDRQETQYF
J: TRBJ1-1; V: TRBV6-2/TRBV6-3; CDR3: CAGTGPGTEAFF
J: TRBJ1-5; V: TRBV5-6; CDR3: CASSLGFRTQHF
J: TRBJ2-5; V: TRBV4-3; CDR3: CASSQDRDRETQYF
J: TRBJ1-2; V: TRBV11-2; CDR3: CASSLEGSGYGYTF
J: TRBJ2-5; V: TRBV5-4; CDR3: CASSFDREETQYF
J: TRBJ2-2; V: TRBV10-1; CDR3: CASSVAGRDGELFF
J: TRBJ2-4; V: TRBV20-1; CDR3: CSAPGWDFKNIQYF
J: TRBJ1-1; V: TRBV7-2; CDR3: CASSLAWGVGNTEAFF
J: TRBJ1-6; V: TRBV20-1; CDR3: CCARDRGSSYNSPLHF
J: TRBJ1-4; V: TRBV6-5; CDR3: CASSYNSGQNEKLFF
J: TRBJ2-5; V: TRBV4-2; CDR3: CASSQVPLTLAGGQETQYF
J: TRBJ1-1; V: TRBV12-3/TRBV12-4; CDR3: CATNRGRGTEAFF
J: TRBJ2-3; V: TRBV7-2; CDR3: CASSLASTRGTDTQYF
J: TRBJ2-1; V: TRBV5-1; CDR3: CASTRSGRTYNEQFF
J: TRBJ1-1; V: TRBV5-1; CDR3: CASSQTDGYTEAFF
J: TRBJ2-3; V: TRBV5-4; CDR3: CASSLRLAGLPSTDTQYF
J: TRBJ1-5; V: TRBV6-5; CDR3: CASSYLRQGNQHF
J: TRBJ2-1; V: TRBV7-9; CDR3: CASSPRVDRNDNEQFF
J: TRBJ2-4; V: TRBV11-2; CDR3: CASSLFRGPSPIAKNIQYF
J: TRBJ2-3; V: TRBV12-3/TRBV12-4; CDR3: CASSLQAQSSDTQYF
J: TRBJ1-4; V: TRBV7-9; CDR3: CASSPRQFNEKLFF
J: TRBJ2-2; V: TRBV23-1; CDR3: CASSRPSGGGGELFF
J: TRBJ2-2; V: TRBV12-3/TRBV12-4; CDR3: CASSPQGSWTGELFF
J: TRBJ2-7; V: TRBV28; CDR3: CASGAGTPYEQYF
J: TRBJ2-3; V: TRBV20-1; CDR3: CSARDGQSGGDSTDTQYF
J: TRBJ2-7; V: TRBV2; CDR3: CASSSLAGGPHEQYF
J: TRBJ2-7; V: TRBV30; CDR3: CAWSVIDRGEQYF
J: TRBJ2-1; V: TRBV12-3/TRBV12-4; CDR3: CASSLDWVLAGNEQFF
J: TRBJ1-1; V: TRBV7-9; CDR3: CASSLGVDTEAFF
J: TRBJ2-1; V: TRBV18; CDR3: CASSPPGAGQQFF
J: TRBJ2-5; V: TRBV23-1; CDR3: CASSQNRSGQKETQYF
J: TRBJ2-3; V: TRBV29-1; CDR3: CSVAGPRNLDTQYF
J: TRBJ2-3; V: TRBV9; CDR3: CASSVAPVGLAGMNTQYF
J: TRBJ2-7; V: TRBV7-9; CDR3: CASSQRAGVHEQYF
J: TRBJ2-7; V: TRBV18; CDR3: CASSPLDRMSSYEQYF
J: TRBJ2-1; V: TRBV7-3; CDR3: CASSLKAGGAYNEQFF
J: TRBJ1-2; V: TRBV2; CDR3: CASSDPYSYGYTF
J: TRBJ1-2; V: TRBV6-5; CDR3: CASSYSIQMGYTF